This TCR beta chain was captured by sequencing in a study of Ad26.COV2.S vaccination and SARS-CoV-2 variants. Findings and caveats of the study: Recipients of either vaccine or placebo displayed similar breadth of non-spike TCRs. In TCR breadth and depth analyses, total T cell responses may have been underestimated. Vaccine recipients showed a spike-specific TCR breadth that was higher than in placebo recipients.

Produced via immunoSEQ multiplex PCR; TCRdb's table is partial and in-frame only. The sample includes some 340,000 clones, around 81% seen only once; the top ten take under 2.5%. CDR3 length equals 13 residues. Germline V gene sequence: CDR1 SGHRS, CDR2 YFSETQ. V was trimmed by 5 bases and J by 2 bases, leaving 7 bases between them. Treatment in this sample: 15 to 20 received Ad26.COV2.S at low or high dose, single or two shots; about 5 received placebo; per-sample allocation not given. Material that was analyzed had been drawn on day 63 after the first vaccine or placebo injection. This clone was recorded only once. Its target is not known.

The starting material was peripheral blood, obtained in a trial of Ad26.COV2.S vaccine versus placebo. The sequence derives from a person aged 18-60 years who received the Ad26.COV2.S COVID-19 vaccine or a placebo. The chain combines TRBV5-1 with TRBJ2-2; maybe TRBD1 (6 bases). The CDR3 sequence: CASRDSNTGELFF. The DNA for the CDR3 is TGCGCCAGCAGGGACAGCAACACCGGGGAGCTGTTTTTT.